This T cell receptor beta chain was captured by sequencing in a study of T cell responses to AZD1222 COVID-19 vaccine. Produced via immunoSEQ multiplex PCR; TCRdb's table is partial and in-frame only. The sample shows some 99,000 clones, roughly 88% of them seen only once. V shed 7 bases and J 8 bases; nucleotides not matched to a gene: 11. The CDR3 is made up of 14 amino acids. Germline CDR1 reads SQVTM; CDR2 reads ANQGSEA. Points from the study as a whole: Baseline seropositivity characterized only six AZD1222 recipients. Repertoire sampling was restricted to post-peak T cell response timepoints. Most donors were white British and more were female, and clonal diversity was possibly underestimated.

Turning to this clone: The antigen is unknown.

This TCR derives from an adult in good health. The chain uses TRBV29-1 and TRBJ1-4; 9 positions match TRBD1. The material sequenced was peripheral blood, taken on day 0 of AZD1222 vaccination. Written as DNA, the CDR3 is TGCAGCGGCCAAACCGGGACAGGGCGCGAAAAACTGTTTTTT. Amino acids: CSGQTGTGREKLFF.